A selection of T cell receptor beta chains follows, all from one sample in a study of T cells in Graves' hyperthyroidism and ophthalmopathy. Via MiXCR, TCRdb re-called the multiplex PCR reads, giving one row per CDR3 protein. The sample contains some 350,000 distinct CDR3 sequences, under 20% of which appear only once. Sequencing was done on a sample of blood. These receptors came from a woman under 30 with Graves' hyperthyroidism. Each CDR3 is given with its conserved first and last residue. Fields, in order: V gene, clone size, CDR3 length, D gene, J gene, CDR3 DNA, CDR3 protein. A D gene is named only where the DNA matches it firmly. Clone sizes are given selectively: once, few, many, or a class where the clone is expanded.

V: TRBV6-2/TRBV6-3; size: few; length: 12; D: -; J: TRBJ2-5; DNA: TGTGCCAGCAGTGACTTAAGGGAGACCCAGTACTTC; CDR3: CASSDLRETQYF
V: TRBV28; size: once; length: 12; D: -; J: TRBJ2-7; DNA: TGTGCCAGCAGTTTGGGTTCCGGCCGGCAGTACTTC; CDR3: CASSLGSGRQYF
V: TRBV10-2; size: few; length: 15; D: -; J: TRBJ2-7; DNA: TGCGCCAGCAGTGAAGCGCGGGGTAGCTCCTACGAGCAGTACTTC; CDR3: CASSEARGSSYEQYF
V: TRBV20-1; size: many; length: 13; D: -; J: TRBJ2-7; DNA: TGCAGTGCTAGAGATGGGACTGACTACGAGCAGTACTTC; CDR3: CSARDGTDYEQYF
V: TRBV5-1; size: many; length: 15; D: TRBD1; J: TRBJ1-1; DNA: TGCGCCAGCAGCTTGGAGGACAGGGGTAGCACTGAAGCTTTCTTT; CDR3: CASSLEDRGSTEAFF
V: TRBV6-5; size: many; length: 12; D: TRBD1; J: TRBJ2-5; DNA: TGCGCCAGCAGCTACAGGGGCGAGACCCAGTACTTC; CDR3: CASSYRGETQYF
V: TRBV20-1; size: many; length: 13; D: -; J: TRBJ1-1; DNA: TGCAGTGCTTCGCCCGAGGGTGAGAAGGATGCTTTCTTT; CDR3: CSASPEGEKDAFF
V: TRBV10-1; size: -; length: 16; D: -; J: TRBJ2-1; DNA: TGCGCCAGCAGTGATTCCGCTGCCCGGCACCACAATGAGCAGTTCTTC; CDR3: CASSDSAARHHNEQFF
V: TRBV18; size: many; length: 14; D: -; J: TRBJ2-5; DNA: TGTGCCAGCTCACCAATCCCACACGGGCAGACCCAGTACTTC; CDR3: CASSPIPHGQTQYF
V: TRBV5-6; size: few; length: 16; D: -; J: TRBJ2-7; DNA: TGTGCCAGCAGCCCCCCCGGCCGGGACCCCTCCTACGAGCAGTACTTC; CDR3: CASSPPGRDPSYEQYF
V: TRBV15; size: many; length: 11; D: TRBD2; J: TRBJ2-7; DNA: TGTGCCACCAGCTGGGAGGGGTTCCAGTACTTC; CDR3: CATSWEGFQYF
V: TRBV20-1; size: many; length: 13; D: TRBD1; J: TRBJ1-3; DNA: TGCAGTGCTACAGGGGGAAGAGGAAACACCATATATTTT; CDR3: CSATGGRGNTIYF
V: TRBV30; size: many; length: 13; D: TRBD1; J: TRBJ2-5; DNA: TGTGCCTGGGTGGGACAGGGGAAAGAGACCCAGTACTTC; CDR3: CAWVGQGKETQYF
V: TRBV7-8; size: many; length: 15; D: -; J: TRBJ2-7; DNA: TGTGCCAGCAGCCTAGAAGGAAGGCTGTTGGTCGAGCAGTACTTC; CDR3: CASSLEGRLLVEQYF
V: TRBV6-5; size: few; length: 16; D: -; J: TRBJ1-2; DNA: TGTGCCAGCAGTTACTCAGGGGCAGGAAGAAACTATGGCTACACCTTC; CDR3: CASSYSGAGRNYGYTF
V: TRBV2; size: -; length: 12; D: -; J: TRBJ1-1; DNA: TGTGCCAGCAGTCGGACACCCCTAATAGCTTTCTTT; CDR3: CASSRTPLIAFF
V: TRBV5-1; size: many; length: 14; D: -; J: TRBJ2-7; DNA: TGCGCCAGCAGCTTAATGCCGGGCCCGCAGGTGCAGTACTTC; CDR3: CASSLMPGPQVQYF
V: TRBV6-1; size: many; length: 15; D: TRBD1; J: TRBJ1-2; DNA: TGTGCCAGCAGTCCAACGGGACAGGGGATAAGAGGCTACACCTTC; CDR3: CASSPTGQGIRGYTF
V: TRBV28; size: many; length: 15; D: -; J: TRBJ1-1; DNA: TGTGCCAGCAGTTTATTCGAGGGACCGAACACTGAAGCTTTCTTT; CDR3: CASSLFEGPNTEAFF
V: TRBV12-3/TRBV12-4; size: many; length: 15; D: TRBD2; J: TRBJ2-5; DNA: TGTGCCAGCAGTAGGGGACTAGCGGACTCAGAGACCCAGTACTTC; CDR3: CASSRGLADSETQYF
V: TRBV12-3/TRBV12-4; size: many; length: 13; D: -; J: TRBJ1-2; DNA: TGTGCCAGCAGTTTGGGGCAGAACTATGGCTACACCTTC; CDR3: CASSLGQNYGYTF
V: TRBV15; size: many; length: 16; D: -; J: TRBJ2-7; DNA: TGTGCCACCAGCAGAGATGGCGGGGATAACTCCTACGAGCAGTACTTC; CDR3: CATSRDGGDNSYEQYF
V: TRBV5-1; size: few; length: 14; D: TRBD2; J: TRBJ2-2; DNA: TGCGCCAGCAGCTGGGGGGGTAACACCGGGGAGCTGTTTTTT; CDR3: CASSWGGNTGELFF
V: TRBV6-1; size: many; length: 12; D: -; J: TRBJ1-1; DNA: TGTGCCAGCAGTGAACGGAACAGTGAAGCTTTCTTT; CDR3: CASSERNSEAFF
V: TRBV12-3/TRBV12-4; size: -; length: 14; D: -; J: TRBJ2-7; DNA: TGTGCCAGCACCTCGGGACATGGGTTCTACGAGCAGTACTTC; CDR3: CASTSGHGFYEQYF
V: TRBV15; size: many; length: 13; D: -; J: TRBJ1-5; DNA: TGTGCCACCAGACGGACAGACTCCTCACCCCAGCATTTT; CDR3: CATRRTDSSPQHF
V: TRBV15; size: many; length: 13; D: -; J: TRBJ1-2; DNA: TGTGCCACCAGCAGTCAGGGGAACTATGGCTACACCTTC; CDR3: CATSSQGNYGYTF
V: TRBV3-1; size: many; length: 14; D: -; J: TRBJ2-6; DNA: TGTGCCAGCAGCCCTGAGACTGGGGCCAACGTCCTGACTTTC; CDR3: CASSPETGANVLTF
V: TRBV4-1; size: few; length: 17; D: -; J: TRBJ1-6; DNA: TGCGCCAGCAGCCGTAGTTTCGGTCTGGGAGCTGCTTCACCCCTCCACTTT; CDR3: CASSRSFGLGAASPLHF
V: TRBV4-1; size: many; length: 16; D: -; J: TRBJ1-2; DNA: TGCGCCAGCAGCCAAGCTGGGAGGGCGGCGGGCTATGGCTACACCTTC; CDR3: CASSQAGRAAGYGYTF
V: TRBV29-1; size: many; length: 12; D: -; J: TRBJ1-1; DNA: TGCAGCGTTGACCCCGGGACGAAGGGGGCTTTCTTT; CDR3: CSVDPGTKGAFF
V: TRBV12-3/TRBV12-4; size: many; length: 15; D: -; J: TRBJ2-7; DNA: TGTGCCAGCAGTCCGGACGCGAACATGCCCTACGAGCAGTACTTC; CDR3: CASSPDANMPYEQYF
V: TRBV9; size: many; length: 15; D: TRBD1; J: TRBJ1-2; DNA: TGTGCCAGCAGCGTAGGGACAGGGACGGACTATGGCTACACCTTC; CDR3: CASSVGTGTDYGYTF
V: TRBV20-1; size: many; length: 19; D: -; J: TRBJ1-5; DNA: TGCAGTGCTAGAGATATAAGCGGAGGGATCCTAACAGGTTATCAGCCCCAGCATTTT; CDR3: CSARDISGGILTGYQPQHF
V: TRBV2; size: many; length: 15; D: -; J: TRBJ2-3; DNA: TGTGCCAGCACTAAGAGCGGAGGACCCTCCTATACGCAGTATTTT; CDR3: CASTKSGGPSYTQYF
V: TRBV2; size: -; length: 15; D: TRBD2; J: TRBJ2-2; DNA: TGTGCCAGCAAGACGACTAGCGGAAACACCGGGGAGCTGTTTTTT; CDR3: CASKTTSGNTGELFF
V: TRBV4-1; size: -; length: 15; D: TRBD1; J: TRBJ2-5; DNA: TGCGCCAGCAGCCAAGGCCGGGACAGGGAAGAGACCCAGTACTTC; CDR3: CASSQGRDREETQYF
V: TRBV28; size: many; length: 14; D: TRBD2; J: TRBJ2-5; DNA: TGTGCCACCTCCCTAGCGGGGGGCCGGGAGACCCAGTACTTC; CDR3: CATSLAGGRETQYF
V: TRBV11-2; size: many; length: 14; D: TRBD1; J: TRBJ2-5; DNA: TGTGCCAGCAGCTTAGGACAGGGCCAAGAGACCCAGTACTTC; CDR3: CASSLGQGQETQYF
V: TRBV6-5; size: many; length: 13; D: TRBD1; J: TRBJ2-7; DNA: TGTGCCAGCAGTTGGGACAGCTCCTACGAGCAGTACTTC; CDR3: CASSWDSSYEQYF
V: TRBV11-2; size: many; length: 16; D: -; J: TRBJ1-1; DNA: TGTGCCAGCAGCGGCCCGGGGGGTTCAATGAACACTGAAGCTTTCTTT; CDR3: CASSGPGGSMNTEAFF
V: TRBV5-1; size: many; length: 15; D: -; J: TRBJ1-1; DNA: TGCGCCAGCAGCTTGGAGGTAGGGAGCCACACTGAAGCTTTCTTT; CDR3: CASSLEVGSHTEAFF
V: TRBV29-1; size: -; length: 13; D: -; J: TRBJ1-6; DNA: TGCAGCGCATCAATAGGGGGGAATTCACCCCTCCACTTT; CDR3: CSASIGGNSPLHF
V: TRBV7-2; size: -; length: 11; D: TRBD1; J: TRBJ2-7; DNA: TGTGCCAGCAGATACAGGGGGGAGCAGTACTTC; CDR3: CASRYRGEQYF
V: TRBV19; size: many; length: 12; D: -; J: TRBJ1-2; DNA: TGTGCCAGTAGAGAAGGGTACGATGGCTACACCTTC; CDR3: CASREGYDGYTF
V: TRBV20-1; size: many; length: 15; D: TRBD1; J: TRBJ2-2; DNA: TGCAGTGCTAAAAGGGGGCAATGGAACACCGGGGAGCTGTTTTTT; CDR3: CSAKRGQWNTGELFF
V: TRBV20-1; size: many; length: 13; D: -; J: TRBJ1-1; DNA: TGCAGTGCTAGAGTCCCACCTAGGGCTGAAGCTTTCTTT; CDR3: CSARVPPRAEAFF
V: TRBV12-3/TRBV12-4; size: many; length: 14; D: -; J: TRBJ1-2; DNA: TGTGCCAGCAGCCCTACTCGGGAGTCCGGTGGCTACACCTTC; CDR3: CASSPTRESGGYTF
V: TRBV6-5; size: many; length: 15; D: TRBD1; J: TRBJ2-7; DNA: TGTGCCAGCAGTTCCACGGGACAGGGGAGTAACGAGCAGTACTTC; CDR3: CASSSTGQGSNEQYF
V: TRBV12-3/TRBV12-4; size: many; length: 15; D: -; J: TRBJ1-5; DNA: TGTGCCAGCGGCCTTGCAGGGCCCGGCAATCAGCCCCAGCATTTT; CDR3: CASGLAGPGNQPQHF
V: TRBV12-3/TRBV12-4; size: many; length: 16; D: TRBD2; J: TRBJ2-5; DNA: TGTGCCAGCAGCCCTGGAGTTCGGGGGGAGCAAGAGACCCAGTACTTC; CDR3: CASSPGVRGEQETQYF
V: TRBV6-2/TRBV6-3; size: -; length: 13; D: -; J: TRBJ2-2; DNA: TGTGCCAGCAGTTACTCGACAGTCGGGGAGCTGTTTTTT; CDR3: CASSYSTVGELFF
V: TRBV28; size: many; length: 16; D: TRBD1; J: TRBJ2-7; DNA: TGTGCCAGCACCCCAGTAGGACAGGGCTCTTCCTACGAGCAGTACTTC; CDR3: CASTPVGQGSSYEQYF
V: TRBV4-2; size: many; length: 18; D: -; J: TRBJ2-7; DNA: TGTGCCAGCAGCCAAGAAGCCGTGTCTACACTAGTGGGGGGCGAGCAGTACTTC; CDR3: CASSQEAVSTLVGGEQYF
V: TRBV29-1; size: -; length: 14; D: -; J: TRBJ2-7; DNA: TGCAGCGTTGACGTGGACGGGGGCCCCTACGAGCAGTACTTC; CDR3: CSVDVDGGPYEQYF
V: TRBV5-1; size: many; length: 15; D: -; J: TRBJ2-5; DNA: TGCGCCAGCAGCTCGAACACAAGGGACGGAGAGACCCAGTACTTC; CDR3: CASSSNTRDGETQYF
V: TRBV3-1; size: many; length: 16; D: TRBD2; J: TRBJ2-7; DNA: TGTGCCAGCAGCCAGTCCTCGACTAGCGGGGGGTTCGAGCAGTACTTC; CDR3: CASSQSSTSGGFEQYF